The 27 T cell receptor beta chains below were found in one sample sequenced in a study of blood T cell repertoires in COVID-19. Here immunoSEQ multiplex PCR was the method, and the copy in TCRdb shows in-frame clones only, minus some. The data hold roughly 220,000 clones, with around 80% observed a single time. The specimen sequenced was peripheral blood. These receptors were obtained from an older woman with acute or convalescent COVID-19.

The chain employs TRBV6-5 and TRBJ2-3; 7 bases are shared with TRBD1. The V and J ends lost 11 bases and 5 bases, in that order; junction bases with no gene match: 16. This CDR3 region has 15 residues. The germline gives CDR1 MNHEY, CDR2 SVGAGI. The CDR3 region is CACYDGRGSGDTQYF. Here the CDR3 DNA reads TGTGCCTGCTATGACGGCAGGGGGAGTGGAGATACGCAGTATTTT.

The chain has TRBV5-1 and TRBJ2-1; D may be TRBD1 (6 bases). Trimming removed 2 bases from V and 8 bases from J, with 11 bases in between. CDR3 length: 13 amino acids. The germline V gene has CDR1 SGHRS and CDR2 YFSETQ. CDR3 loop: CASSLTGMDEQFF. DNA of the CDR3: TGCGCCAGCAGCTTAACAGGGATGGATGAGCAGTTCTTC.

The CDR3 nucleotides read TGTGCCAGCAGTTTATACCTAGCGGGAGGTTCTAAGAAGCAGTACTTC. It translates to CASSLYLAGGSKKQYF. V usage is TRBV28 and J usage is TRBJ2-7; TRBD2 aligns across 11 bases. The CDR3 runs to 16 residues. V shed 1 base, J shed 8 bases, and the junction held 10 bases outside the gene matches. Germline CDR1 and CDR2: MDHEN and SYDVKM.

The gene calls are TRBV3-1 (or the pseudogene TRBV3-2) and TRBJ2-5; TRBD2 might be the D (6 bases). Trimming left V 0 bases short and J 4 bases short, with 12 bases between. This CDR3 comprises 15 residues. CDR1 is LGHDT, CDR2 YNNKEL, per germline (reference sequence). CDR3 protein: CASSQDRLVPETQYF. The CDR3 DNA sequence: TGTGCCAGCAGCCAAGATAGACTAGTCCCAGAGACCCAGTACTTC.

The chain carries TRBV5-4 and TRBJ1-6; D is uncertain. This CDR3 spans 16 amino acids. Germline V gene lookup returns CDR1 SGHNT and CDR2 YYREEE (reference sequence). V gave up 0 bases and J gave up 1 base, with 8 bases separating them. The chain's CDR3 is CASSLATGSYNSPLHF. DNA of the CDR3: TGTGCCAGCAGCTTGGCCACGGGGTCCTATAATTCACCCCTCCACTTT. Full variable domain (missing parts from reference TRBV5-4 and TRBJ1-6): ETGVTQSPTHLIKTRGQQVTLRCSSQSGHNTVSWYQQALGQGPQFIFQYYREEENGRGNFPPRFSGLQFPNYSSELNVNALELDDSALYLCASSLATGSYNSPLHFGNGTRLTVT.

The J gene is TRBJ2-7, the V gene TRBV20-1, with a tentative D call TRBD1 (6 bases). Trimming left V 6 bases short and J 4 bases short, with 7 bases between. The CDR3 has 10 residues. CDR1 is DFQATT, CDR2 SNEGSKA, per germline (reference sequence). The CDR3 protein is CSADSYEQYF. As DNA, the CDR3 is TGCAGTGCGGACAGTTACGAGCAGTACTTC.

The rearrangement uses TRBV3-1 (or the pseudogene TRBV3-2) and TRBJ1-1; D is undetermined. Trimming left V 6 bases short and J 1 base short, with 12 bases between. The CDR3 loop spans 14 amino acids. Germline CDR1 reads LGHDT; CDR2 reads YNNKEL (reference sequence). The CDR3 reads CASRLDTTNTEAFF. In nucleotides, the CDR3 is TGTGCCAGCAGGTTAGACACCACGAACACTGAAGCTTTCTTT.

The chain employs TRBV28 and TRBJ2-1; 7 bases align to TRBD1. CDR3 length equals 16 residues. The junction had 8 bases not matched to a gene; V was cut back by 2 bases and J by 4 bases. Germline CDR1 is MDHEN and CDR2 is SYDVKM. The chain's CDR3 is CASSLIQDRSYNEQFF. The CDR3 nucleotides are TGTGCCAGCAGTTTAATTCAGGACAGGAGTTACAATGAGCAGTTCTTC.

The gene calls are TRBV5-1 and TRBJ2-5; 12 bases map to TRBD2. CDR3 length equals 15 residues. CDR1 SGHRS and CDR2 YFSETQ come from the germline V gene. Losses at the gene ends were 0 bases for V and 3 bases for J; bases not matched to a gene: 0. The CDR3: CASSLGLAGEETQYF. The CDR3 DNA follows: TGCGCCAGCAGCTTGGGACTAGCGGGAGAAGAGACCCAGTACTTC.

The chain links TRBV20-1 to TRBJ2-5; D perhaps matches TRBD2 (5 bases). V dropped 3 bases and J dropped 2 bases, with 13 bases sitting between them. The CDR3 is made up of 14 amino acids. Per the germline V gene, CDR1 is DFQATT and CDR2 is SNEGSKA (reference sequence). The CDR3: CSASVSGGQETQYF. In DNA form, the CDR3 reads TGCAGTGCTAGTGTCTCCGGAGGTCAAGAGACCCAGTACTTC.

This chain joins TRBV24-1 and TRBJ2-3; TRBD2 agrees at 16 bases. Germline CDR1 and CDR2: KGHDR and SFDVKD. CDR3 size: 20 residues. V lost 6 bases, J lost 0 bases, and 11 bases stayed unmatched. CDR3 coding DNA: TGTGCCACCAGTCCGGGACTAGCGGGAGGGGCTGTTACTAGCACAGATACGCAGTATTTT. The encoded protein is CATSPGLAGGAVTSTDTQYF.

The chain links TRBV30 to TRBJ1-5; tentative D call: TRBD1 (5 bases). Germline CDR1 and CDR2: GTSNPN and SVGIG (reference sequence). The ends were cut back, 3 bases at V and 1 base at J, with 13 bases in the middle. The CDR3 covers 15 residues. CDR3 in amino acids: CAWSDGGVSNQPQHF. As DNA, the CDR3 is TGTGCCTGGAGCGACGGGGGGGTAAGCAATCAGCCCCAGCATTTT.

V and J are TRBV28 and TRBJ2-1, with 10 bases matching TRBD2. V dropped 1 base and J dropped 12; count of bases not matched to a gene: 15. CDR3 size: 17 residues. Germline V lookup: CDR1 MDHEN, CDR2 SYDVKM. In DNA, the CDR3 is TGTGCCAGCAGTTTATTTTTTAGGAGCGGGAGGGCCCTCGGGCAGTTCTTC. It is translated as CASSLFFRSGRALGQFF. The full variable domain, rest sourced from reference TRBV28 and TRBJ2-1, is DVKVTQSSRYLVKRTGEKVFLECVQDMDHENMFWYRQDPGLGLRLIYFSYDVKMKEKGDIPEGYSVSREKKERFSLILESASTNQTSMYLCASSLFFRSGRALGQFFGPGTRLTVL.

The V and J genes are TRBV6-6 and TRBJ2-2, with 10 bases matching TRBD2. The CDR3 has 16 residues. With 2 bases clipped from V and 4 bases from J, the junction kept 4 bases outside the gene matches. CDR1 is MNHNY, CDR2 SVGAGI, per germline (reference sequence). The CDR3 bases are TGTGCCAGCAGTTACGGGCTAGCGGGGGTCACCGGGGAGCTGTTTTTT. It yields the protein CASSYGLAGVTGELFF.

Many counts were recorded for this clone. The chain employs TRBV9 and TRBJ2-7; TRBD2 matches at 7 bases. Trimming cost V 0 bases and J 3 bases; bases outside gene matches: 6. This CDR3 contains 15 residues. Germline assignment: CDR1 SGDLS and CDR2 YYNGEE. CDR3 protein: CASSVAASGFYEQYF. The CDR3 bases are TGTGCCAGCAGCGTAGCGGCTAGCGGTTTCTACGAGCAGTACTTC.

The chain links TRBV27 to TRBJ2-6; D uncertain. CDR1 is MNHEY and CDR2 is SMNVEV in the germline V gene (reference sequence). The V end was cut by 3 bases, the J end by 2 bases, with 8 bases between. The CDR3 loop spans 15 amino acids. The CDR3 region has the DNA TGTGCCAGCAGTTTCTTGAGGACTGGGGCCAACGTCCTGACTTTC. Translating it yields CASSFLRTGANVLTF.

This chain uses TRBV5-1 with TRBJ1-6; 10 bases are a match to TRBD1. The CDR3 runs to 15 residues. Unmatched junction bases numbered 4, after V lost 0 bases and J lost 10 bases. The germline gives CDR1 SGHRS, CDR2 YFSETQ. CDR3 sequence: CASSLVTGGNSPLHF. The CDR3, as DNA: TGCGCCAGCAGCTTGGTGACAGGGGGCAACTCACCCCTCCACTTT.

This clone was detected a few times. The rearrangement joins TRBV5-6 to TRBJ2-7; tentative D call: TRBD1 (6 bases). With 1 base removed from V and 1 base from J, the gap between germline ends came to 6 bases. Germline V gene data show CDR1 as SGHDT and CDR2 as YYEEEE. This CDR3 is built from 13 residues. CDR3 in DNA: TGTGCCAGCAGCTTGCAGGGGTCCTACGAGCAGTACTTC. Its translation: CASSLQGSYEQYF.

Remarks on this clone: This sample also contains other DNA sequences that code for the same CDR3. The rearrangement uses TRBV19 and TRBJ2-1, with a tentative D call TRBD1 (5 bases). V lost 4 bases to trimming and J lost 6 bases, with 7 bases between them. This CDR3 region has 12 residues. The germline V gene encodes CDR1 LNHDA and CDR2 SQIVND (reference sequence). The CDR3 DNA reads TGTGCCAGTAGTACAAGGGGCAATGAGCAGTTCTTC. It codes for CASSTRGNEQFF.

V and J are TRBV18 and TRBJ2-5, with 11 positions matching TRBD1. Germline CDR1 KGHSH, CDR2 LQKENI. The CDR3 is 15 amino acids. V shed 4 bases and J 0 bases; nucleotides not matched to a gene: 1. CDR3 coding DNA: TGTGCCAGCTCACGGGACAGGGGGGACCAAGAGACCCAGTACTTC. Translating it yields CASSRDRGDQETQYF.

The chain carries TRBV10-1 and TRBJ2-6; 7 nucleotides match TRBD1. Germline CDR1 WNHNN, CDR2 SYGVQD (reference sequence). This CDR3 region has 16 residues. The J segment lost 0 bases and the V segment lost 6 bases, leaving 5 bases of the junction unmatched. The CDR3 protein is CASSPRQGSGANVLTF. Written as DNA, the CDR3 is TGCGCCAGCAGCCCCCGACAGGGCTCTGGGGCCAACGTCCTGACTTTC.

This clone was seen a single time. The chain joins TRBV28 to TRBJ1-5; no firm D call. With 9 bases removed from V and 0 bases from J, the gap between germline ends came to 3 bases. The CDR3 extends over 11 amino acids. From germline, CDR1 is MDHEN and CDR2 SYDVKM. The CDR3 loop is CASYSNQPQHF. CDR3 DNA: TGTGCCAGTTATAGCAATCAGCCCCAGCATTTT. Together with reference TRBV28 and TRBJ1-5, the CDR3 gives the full variable domain: DVKVTQSSRYLVKRTGEKVFLECVQDMDHENMFWYRQDPGLGLRLIYFSYDVKMKEKGDIPEGYSVSREKKERFSLILESASTNQTSMYLCASYSNQPQHFGDGTRLSIL.

The table lists this clone with a count of one. The chain employs TRBV19 and TRBJ2-7; TRBD1 matches at 8 bases. Looked up from germline, CDR1 is LNHDA and CDR2 is SQIVND (reference sequence). V gave up 5 bases and J gave up 6 bases; unmatched junction bases: 9. This CDR3 has 14 amino acids. The DNA of the CDR3 is TGTGCCAGTAGTGATCCGGGACAGGCCCTCGAGCAGTACTTC. Translated: CASSDPGQALEQYF.

The CDR3 sequence is CASLSSGANVLTF. DNA for the CDR3: TGTGCCAGTCTTTCGTCCGGGGCCAACGTCCTGACTTTC. V is TRBV27 and J is TRBJ2-6; no clear D gene. The CDR3 consists of 13 residues. Deletions cut 9 bases from V and 4 bases from J, with 10 bases between. Germline CDR1 reads MNHEY; CDR2 reads SMNVEV (reference sequence).

The V and J genes are TRBV15 and TRBJ2-1; 7 positions match TRBD2. The CDR3 spans 16 residues. J was trimmed by 3 bases and V by 1 base; bases with no gene match: 6. Germline V gene sequence: CDR1 LNHNV, CDR2 YYDKDF (reference sequence). DNA of the CDR3: TGTGCCACCAGCAGAGCTGCGGGGGTAAGCTACAATGAGCAGTTCTTC. Residues: CATSRAAGVSYNEQFF. The variable domain in full, with the rest retrieved from reference TRBV15 and TRBJ2-1, is DAMVIQNPRYQVTQFGKPVTLSCSQTLNHNVMYWYQQKSSQAPKLLFHYYDKDFNNEADTPDNFQSRRPNTSFCFLDIRSPGLGDTAMYLCATSRAAGVSYNEQFFGPGTRLTVL.

The J gene is TRBJ1-6, the V gene TRBV28, with D perhaps matching TRBD1 (5 bases). V was trimmed by 3 bases and J by 7 bases, leaving 16 bases between them. This CDR3 region has 16 residues. Per germline, CDR1 MDHEN and CDR2 SYDVKM. Here the CDR3 reads CASSLGNGRANSPLHF. The CDR3, as DNA: TGTGCCAGCAGTTTGGGGAATGGCAGGGCAAATTCACCCCTCCACTTT. Full variable domain (rest looked up from reference TRBV28 and TRBJ1-6): DVKVTQSSRYLVKRTGEKVFLECVQDMDHENMFWYRQDPGLGLRLIYFSYDVKMKEKGDIPEGYSVSREKKERFSLILESASTNQTSMYLCASSLGNGRANSPLHFGNGTRLTVT.

In its sample, this clone was seen a few times. This chain joins TRBV19 and TRBJ2-7, with D possibly being TRBD1 (6 bases). The V gene's germline CDR1 is LNHDA and CDR2 SQIVND (reference sequence). Trimming stripped 5 bases from V and 3 bases from J, with 14 bases between. The CDR3 runs to 14 residues. Written as DNA, the CDR3 is TGTGCCAGTAGTCCCCTGGACAGATTCTACGAGCAGTACTTC. Translating it yields CASSPLDRFYEQYF.